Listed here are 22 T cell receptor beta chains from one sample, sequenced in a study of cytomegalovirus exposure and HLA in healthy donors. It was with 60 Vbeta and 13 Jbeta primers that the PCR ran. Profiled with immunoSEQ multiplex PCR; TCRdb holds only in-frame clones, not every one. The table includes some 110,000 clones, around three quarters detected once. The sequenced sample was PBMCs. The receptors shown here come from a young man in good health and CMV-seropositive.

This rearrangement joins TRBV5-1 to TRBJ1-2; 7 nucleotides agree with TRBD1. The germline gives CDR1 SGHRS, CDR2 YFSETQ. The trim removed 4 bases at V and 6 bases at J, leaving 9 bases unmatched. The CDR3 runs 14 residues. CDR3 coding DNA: TGCGCCAGCAGCATGGGACAGACTTCGGATGGCTACACCTTC. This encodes CASSMGQTSDGYTF.

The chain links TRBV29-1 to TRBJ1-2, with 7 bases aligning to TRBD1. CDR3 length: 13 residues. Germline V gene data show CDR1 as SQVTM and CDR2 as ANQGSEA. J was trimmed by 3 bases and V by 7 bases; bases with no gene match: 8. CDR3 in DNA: TGCAGCGGCATAGGGGGCGAGGACTATGGCTACACCTTC. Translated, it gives CSGIGGEDYGYTF.

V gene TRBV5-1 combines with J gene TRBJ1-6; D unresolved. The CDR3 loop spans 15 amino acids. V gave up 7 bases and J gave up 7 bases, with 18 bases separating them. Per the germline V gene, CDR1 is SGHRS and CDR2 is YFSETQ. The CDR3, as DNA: TGCGCCAGCGGGGAAGAGATAGGGAGCAATTCACCCCTCCACTTT. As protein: CASGEEIGSNSPLHF.

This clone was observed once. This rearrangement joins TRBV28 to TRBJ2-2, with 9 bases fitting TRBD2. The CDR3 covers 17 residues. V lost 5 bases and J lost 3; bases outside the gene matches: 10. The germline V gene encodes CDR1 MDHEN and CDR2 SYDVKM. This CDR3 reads CASSPPLERGDTGELFF. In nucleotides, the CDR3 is TGTGCCAGCAGTCCTCCCTTGGAGCGGGGGGACACCGGGGAGCTGTTTTTT.

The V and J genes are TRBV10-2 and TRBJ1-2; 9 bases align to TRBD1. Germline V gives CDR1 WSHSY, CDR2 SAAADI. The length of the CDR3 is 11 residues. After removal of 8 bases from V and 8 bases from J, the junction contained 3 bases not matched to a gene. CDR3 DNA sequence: TGCGCCAGCGACAGGGGGGGAGGCTACACCTTC. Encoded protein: CASDRGGGYTF.

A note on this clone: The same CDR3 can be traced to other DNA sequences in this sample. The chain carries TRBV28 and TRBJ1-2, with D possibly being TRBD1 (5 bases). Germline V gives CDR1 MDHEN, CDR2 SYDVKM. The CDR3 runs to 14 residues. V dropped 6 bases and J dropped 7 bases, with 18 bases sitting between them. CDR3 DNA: TGTGCCAGCAGCCCTGGGACTCTAGAGGGTGGCTACACCTTC. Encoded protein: CASSPGTLEGGYTF.

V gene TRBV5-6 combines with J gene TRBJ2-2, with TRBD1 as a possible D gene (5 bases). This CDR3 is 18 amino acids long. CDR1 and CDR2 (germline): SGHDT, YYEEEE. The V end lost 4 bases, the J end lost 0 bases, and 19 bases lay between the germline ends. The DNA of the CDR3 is TGTGCCAGCAGCCAAACGTTCGGATACAGGACGAACACCGGGGAGCTGTTTTTT. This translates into CASSQTFGYRTNTGELFF.

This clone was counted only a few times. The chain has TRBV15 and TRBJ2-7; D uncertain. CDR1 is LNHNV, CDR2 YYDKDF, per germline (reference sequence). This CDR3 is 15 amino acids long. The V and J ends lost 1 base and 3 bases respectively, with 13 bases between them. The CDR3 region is CATSRGGSESYEQYF. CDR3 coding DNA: TGTGCCACCAGCAGAGGTGGCAGCGAGAGCTACGAGCAGTACTTC.

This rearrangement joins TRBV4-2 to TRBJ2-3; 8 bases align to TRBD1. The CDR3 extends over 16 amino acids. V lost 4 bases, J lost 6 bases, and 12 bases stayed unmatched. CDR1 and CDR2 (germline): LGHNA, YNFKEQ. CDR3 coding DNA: TGTGCCAGCAGCCGAACGGACAGGGTTTACTCCGATACGCAGTATTTT. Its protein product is CASSRTDRVYSDTQYF.

Here the CDR3 reads CASSPRGGAEAFF. Here the CDR3 DNA reads TGTGCCAGTAGTCCCCGGGGGGGCGCTGAAGCTTTCTTT. This chain links TRBV19 with TRBJ1-1; D might be TRBD1 (6 bases). V dropped 5 bases and J dropped 6 bases, with 13 bases sitting between them. The CDR3 covers 13 residues. Germline V gene sequence: CDR1 LNHDA, CDR2 SQIVND (reference sequence).

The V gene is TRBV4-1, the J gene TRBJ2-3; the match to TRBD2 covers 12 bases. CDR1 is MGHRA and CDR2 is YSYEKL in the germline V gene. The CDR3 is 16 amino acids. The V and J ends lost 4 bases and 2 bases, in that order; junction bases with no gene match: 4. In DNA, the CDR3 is TGCGCCAGCAGCCCCCGGACTAGCGGGATCACAGATACGCAGTATTTT. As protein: CASSPRTSGITDTQYF.

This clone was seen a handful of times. CDR3 nucleotides: TGTGCCAGCAGCTCGAGGGGGACTAATGAAAAACTGTTTTTT. This encodes CASSSRGTNEKLFF. This chain links TRBV7-8 with TRBJ1-4; D possibly corresponds to TRBD1 (6 bases). The V end lost 4 bases, the J end lost 2 bases, and 8 bases lay between the germline ends. CDR1 and CDR2 from the germline V gene are SGHVS and FQNEAQ. CDR3 length equals 14 residues.

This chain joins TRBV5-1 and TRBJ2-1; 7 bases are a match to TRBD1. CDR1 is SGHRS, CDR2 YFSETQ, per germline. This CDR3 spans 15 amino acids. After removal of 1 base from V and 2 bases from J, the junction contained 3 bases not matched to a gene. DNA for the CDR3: TGCGCCAGCAGCTTGCCACAGGGGCCCTACAATGAGCAGTTCTTC. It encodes CASSLPQGPYNEQFF.

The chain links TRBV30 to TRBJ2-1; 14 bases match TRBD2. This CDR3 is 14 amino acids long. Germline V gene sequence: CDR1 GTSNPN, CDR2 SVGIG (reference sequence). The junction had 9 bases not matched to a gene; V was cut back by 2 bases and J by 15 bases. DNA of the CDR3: TGTGCCTGGAGTCTCGGGACTAGCGGGGGTTCCCTGTTCTTC. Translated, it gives CAWSLGTSGGSLFF.

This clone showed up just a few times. CDR3 in amino acids: CASSETSGSLAQYF. CDR3 coding DNA: TGTGCCAGCAGCGAGACTAGCGGGAGTTTGGCGCAGTATTTT. The J gene is TRBJ2-3, the V gene TRBV7-2; TRBD2 matches at 12 bases. Germline CDR1 reads SGHTA; CDR2 reads FQGNSA. V dropped 5 bases and J dropped 10; count of bases not matched to a gene: 7. The CDR3 is 14 residues long.

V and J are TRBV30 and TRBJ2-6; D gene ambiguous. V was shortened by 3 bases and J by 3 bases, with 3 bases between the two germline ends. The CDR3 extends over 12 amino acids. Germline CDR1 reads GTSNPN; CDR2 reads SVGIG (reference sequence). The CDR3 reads CAWSVGANVLTF. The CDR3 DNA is TGTGCCTGGAGCGTTGGGGCCAACGTCCTGACTTTC.

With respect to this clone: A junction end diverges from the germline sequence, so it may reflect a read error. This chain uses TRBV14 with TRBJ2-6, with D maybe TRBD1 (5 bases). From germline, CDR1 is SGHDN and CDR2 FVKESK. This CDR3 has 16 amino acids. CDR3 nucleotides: TGTGCCAGCAGCCCGCTCATTCGTTCTGGGGCCAACGGCCTGACTTTC. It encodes CASSPLIRSGANGLTF.

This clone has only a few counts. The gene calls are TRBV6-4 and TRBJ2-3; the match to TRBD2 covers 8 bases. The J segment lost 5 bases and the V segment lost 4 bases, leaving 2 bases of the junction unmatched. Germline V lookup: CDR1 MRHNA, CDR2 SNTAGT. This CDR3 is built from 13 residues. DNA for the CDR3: TGTGCCAGCAGTGCAAGCGGGAGAGATACGCAGTATTTT. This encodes CASSASGRDTQYF.

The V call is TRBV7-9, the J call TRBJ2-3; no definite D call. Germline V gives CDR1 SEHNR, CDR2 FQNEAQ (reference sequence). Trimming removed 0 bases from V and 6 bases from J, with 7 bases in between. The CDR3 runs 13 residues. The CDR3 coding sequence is TGTGCCAGCAGCTTAGCGGGCTCTGATACGCAGTATTTT. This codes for CASSLAGSDTQYF.

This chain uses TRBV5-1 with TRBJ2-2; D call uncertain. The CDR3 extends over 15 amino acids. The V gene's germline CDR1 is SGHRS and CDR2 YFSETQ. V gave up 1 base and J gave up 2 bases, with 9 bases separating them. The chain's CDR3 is CASSLRQENTGELFF. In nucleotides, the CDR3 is TGCGCCAGCAGCTTGAGGCAGGAAAACACCGGGGAGCTGTTTTTT.

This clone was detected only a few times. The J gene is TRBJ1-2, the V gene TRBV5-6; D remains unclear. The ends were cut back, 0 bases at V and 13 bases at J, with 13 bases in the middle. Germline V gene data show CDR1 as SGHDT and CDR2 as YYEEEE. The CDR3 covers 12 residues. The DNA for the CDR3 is TGTGCCAGCAGCTTGGGTAGAGGTGCCTGCACCTTC. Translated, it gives CASSLGRGACTF. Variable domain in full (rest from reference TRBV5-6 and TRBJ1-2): DAGVTQSPTHLIKTRGQQVTLRCSPKSGHDTVSWYQQALGQGPQFIFQYYEEEERQRGNFPDRFSGHQFPNYSSELNVNALLLGDSALYLCASSLGRGACTFGSGTRLTVV.

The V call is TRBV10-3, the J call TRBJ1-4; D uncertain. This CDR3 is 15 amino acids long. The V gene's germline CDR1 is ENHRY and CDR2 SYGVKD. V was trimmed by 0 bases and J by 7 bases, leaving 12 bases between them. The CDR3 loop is CAISESVLRGEKLFF. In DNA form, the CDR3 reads TGTGCCATCAGTGAGTCGGTTCTGAGAGGTGAAAAACTGTTTTTT.